These 29 T cell receptor beta chains were sequenced from one sample in a study of T cell responses to AZD1222 COVID-19 vaccine. The repertoire was sequenced with immunoSEQ multiplex PCR; TCRdb's copy has only in-frame clones and lacks some. The data contain around 79,000 clones, around nine tenths of them singletons. The sample was peripheral blood, taken on day 0 of AZD1222 vaccination. These receptor sequences come from an adult in good health.

The chain is built from TRBV29-1 and TRBJ2-7; possibly TRBD1 or TRBD2 for D (5 bases each). With 8 bases removed from V and 6 bases from J, the gap between germline ends came to 20 bases. This CDR3 has 13 residues. Looked up from germline, CDR1 is SQVTM and CDR2 is ANQGSEA. CDR3 loop: CSFRTLWGSEQYF. The CDR3 DNA sequence: TGCAGCTTTAGGACCCTTTGGGGGAGCGAGCAGTACTTC.

The chain links TRBV6-6 to TRBJ2-7, with D perhaps being TRBD1 or TRBD2 (6 bases each). The CDR3 length is 16 residues. In germline, CDR1 is MNHNY, CDR2 SVGAGI (reference sequence). Trimming removed 4 bases at V and 5 bases at J, with 21 bases between. Here the CDR3 reads CASSWTLPGGDDEQYF. DNA of the CDR3: TGTGCCAGCAGTTGGACGCTTCCCGGGGGCGACGACGAGCAGTACTTC.

The V call is TRBV18, the J call TRBJ2-2; 8 positions match TRBD2. The CDR3 length is 16 residues. The germline CDR1 and CDR2 sequences are KGHSH and LQKENI. Unmatched junction bases numbered 7, after V lost 3 bases and J lost 4 bases. The CDR3 spells CASSPLREGSTGELFF. The CDR3 coding sequence is TGTGCCAGCTCACCTCTACGGGAGGGCAGCACCGGGGAGCTGTTTTTT.

The chain recombines TRBV27 with TRBJ1-2, with D tentatively TRBD1 (5 bases). Germline loops: CDR1 MNHEY, CDR2 SMNVEV (reference sequence). With 5 bases removed from V and 8 bases from J, the gap between germline ends came to 15 bases. The CDR3 covers 13 residues. This chain's CDR3 is CASSPGGASGYTF. CDR3 sequence (DNA): TGTGCCAGCAGTCCCGGTGGGGCGTCGGGCTACACCTTC.

V gene TRBV19 combines with J gene TRBJ2-1; 9 positions agree with TRBD2. After removal of 0 bases from V and 7 bases from J, the junction contained 10 bases not matched to a gene. CDR3 size: 17 residues. CDR1 and CDR2 (germline): LNHDA, SQIVND (reference sequence). This chain's CDR3 is CASSIDPPSGTGNEQFF. CDR3 bases: TGTGCCAGTAGTATAGACCCCCCTAGCGGGACGGGTAATGAGCAGTTCTTC.

The chain couples TRBV11-1 to TRBJ2-5; D is unresolved. Germline lookup yields CDR1 SGHAT and CDR2 FQDESV (reference sequence). This CDR3 is built from 13 residues. V lost 1 base to trimming and J lost 7 bases, with 10 bases between them. The CDR3 nucleotides read TGTGCCAGCAGCTTAGGGGCTTACGGGACCCAGTACTTC. Encoded protein: CASSLGAYGTQYF.

V and J are TRBV5-1 and TRBJ1-4; no definite D call. CDR3 length equals 16 residues. Trimming cost V 0 bases and J 0 bases, with 9 bases left between them. Germline loops: CDR1 SGHRS, CDR2 YFSETQ. CDR3 DNA sequence: TGCGCCAGCAGCTTGGGCGTCGGTGCAACTAATGAAAAACTGTTTTTT. The encoded protein is CASSLGVGATNEKLFF. The full variable domain, with the rest looked up from reference TRBV5-1 and TRBJ1-4, is KAGVTQTPRYLIKTRGQQVTLSCSPISGHRSVSWYQQTPGQGLQFLFEYFSETQRNKGNFPGRFSGRQFSNSRSEMNVSTLELGDSALYLCASSLGVGATNEKLFFGSGTQLSVL.

CDR3: CAWSLSQGGSPLHF. The CDR3 nucleotides are TGTGCCTGGAGCCTTAGTCAGGGAGGTTCACCCCTCCACTTT. J is TRBJ1-6 and V is TRBV30; D is possibly TRBD1 (5 bases). This CDR3 region has 14 residues. Germline CDR1 is GTSNPN and CDR2 is SVGIG (reference sequence). Trimming left V 3 bases short and J 9 bases short, with 15 bases between. The full variable domain, with the rest looked up from reference TRBV30 and TRBJ1-6, is SQTIHQWPATLVQPVGSPLSLECTVEGTSNPNLYWYRQAAGRGLQLLFYSVGIGQISSEVPQNLSASRPQDRQFILSSKKLLLSDSGFYLCAWSLSQGGSPLHFGNGTRLTVT.

This clone was counted once. The gene calls are TRBV30 and TRBJ1-1, with a possible D match to TRBD1 (6 bases). The germline V and J ends were trimmed by 0 bases and 2 bases, with 13 bases remaining between them. Per germline, CDR1 GTSNPN and CDR2 SVGIG (reference sequence). The length of the CDR3 is 15 residues. CDR3 loop: CAWSVSPTGNTEAFF. The DNA of the CDR3 is TGTGCCTGGAGTGTATCTCCGACAGGAAACACTGAAGCTTTCTTT.

The rearrangement joins TRBV16 to TRBJ2-3, with TRBD1 identical over 7 bases. V shed 0 bases, J shed 3 bases, and the junction held 3 bases outside the gene matches. This CDR3 has 15 amino acids. Germline loops: CDR1 KGHSY, CDR2 FQNENV. Here the CDR3 DNA reads TGTGCCAGCAGCCAATCTAGCAGGGGGACAGATACGCAGTATTTT. This sequence encodes CASSQSSRGTDTQYF.

V and J are TRBV9 and TRBJ2-6, with 8 bases lining up with TRBD1. The V gene's germline CDR1 is SGDLS and CDR2 YYNGEE. J lost 0 bases, V lost 3 bases, and 8 bases had no gene match. The length of the CDR3 is 18 residues. CDR3 region: CASSATGTGYSGANVLTF. The CDR3 DNA reads as TGTGCCAGCAGCGCAACCGGGACAGGCTACTCTGGGGCCAACGTCCTGACTTTC.

V and J are TRBV6-1 and TRBJ1-5; D may be TRBD1 (5 bases). Looked up from germline, CDR1 is MNHNS and CDR2 is SASEGT. This CDR3 has 16 residues. V was pared by 0 bases and J by 2 bases, with 11 bases between. CDR3 protein: CASSEAGGAGNQPQHF. CDR3 sequence (DNA): TGTGCCAGCAGTGAAGCAGGAGGGGCCGGCAATCAGCCCCAGCATTTT.

The chain couples TRBV5-6 to TRBJ1-1; D uncertain. Trimming took off 2 bases at V and 6 bases at J, with 8 bases between the two ends. The CDR3 is 12 amino acids. From germline, CDR1 is SGHDT and CDR2 YYEEEE. CDR3 loop: CASSFRVSEAFF. The CDR3 DNA is TGTGCCAGCAGCTTTAGGGTGTCTGAAGCTTTCTTT.

This CDR3 reads CTSSQVAGAYNEQFF. CDR3 sequence (DNA): TGCACCAGCAGCCAAGTAGCGGGAGCCTACAATGAGCAGTTCTTC. The chain recombines TRBV1 with TRBJ2-1; the D segment call TRBD2 is taken from the table without a DNA check. TRBV1 is noted as a pseudogene. The CDR3 runs to 15 residues.

V gene TRBV7-6 combines with J gene TRBJ2-3, with D perhaps matching TRBD1 (6 bases). The V and J ends lost 6 bases and 4 bases respectively, with 20 bases between them. Germline-derived CDR1 and CDR2 are SGHVS and FNYEAQ. The CDR3 consists of 16 residues. In nucleotides, the CDR3 is TGTGCCAGCAGACTAGGGGGAGCAGGTACCGCAGATACGCAGTATTTT. This gives the protein CASRLGGAGTADTQYF. Combining the CDR3 with reference TRBV7-6 and TRBJ2-3 gives the whole variable domain GAGVSQSPRYKVTKRGQDVALRCDPISGHVSLYWYRQALGQGPEFLTYFNYEAQQDKSGLPNDRFSAERPEGSISTLTIQRTEQRDSAMYRCASRLGGAGTADTQYFGPGTRLTVL.

The rearrangement links TRBV27 to TRBJ2-7; unclear D gene. This CDR3 has 15 amino acids. Trimming took 4 bases from V and 2 from J, leaving 15 bases between them. Per germline, CDR1 MNHEY and CDR2 SMNVEV (reference sequence). The CDR3 sequence: CASSSPRGLTYEQYF. In DNA form, the CDR3 reads TGTGCCAGCAGTTCACCTAGAGGCCTTACCTACGAGCAGTACTTC.

By frequency in the sample, this clone is large. The chain joins TRBV6-4 to TRBJ2-1; D is possibly TRBD1 (5 bases). Trimming shortened V by 0 bases and J by 0 bases, and 9 bases separated the two germline ends. There are 16 residues in the CDR3. The germline V gene has CDR1 MRHNA and CDR2 SNTAGT. CDR3 region: CASSDSTVSSYNEQFF. CDR3 coding DNA: TGTGCCAGCAGTGACTCGACAGTGAGCTCCTACAATGAGCAGTTCTTC.

The CDR3: CASSLGNRDNSPLHF. DNA for the CDR3: TGTGCCAGCAGCCTAGGCAATAGGGATAATTCACCCCTCCACTTT. V usage is TRBV14 and J usage is TRBJ1-6; unclear D gene. The CDR3 is 15 residues long. The V end was cut by 4 bases, the J end by 5 bases, with 12 bases between. Germline V CDR1 and CDR2: SGHDN, FVKESK.

This rearrangement joins TRBV19 to TRBJ2-7, with 8 bases aligning to TRBD2. Germline V lookup: CDR1 LNHDA, CDR2 SQIVND (reference sequence). This CDR3 is built from 15 residues. Unmatched junction bases numbered 3, after V lost 2 bases and J lost 0 bases. CDR3 nucleotide sequence: TGTGCCAGTAGTATAATAGCGGGGTCCTCCTACGAGCAGTACTTC. It translates to CASSIIAGSSYEQYF.

The rearrangement uses TRBV20-1 and TRBJ1-1; TRBD1 might be the D (6 bases). Germline CDR1 reads DFQATT; CDR2 reads SNEGSKA (reference sequence). CDR3 length: 11 residues. V was shortened by 5 bases and J by 5 bases, with 9 bases between the two germline ends. The CDR3 DNA is TGCAGTGCTTACAGGGAAACTGAAGCTTTCTTT. Protein sequence: CSAYRETEAFF.

V gene TRBV24-1 combines with J gene TRBJ2-2; tentatively, D is TRBD1 or TRBD2 (5 bases each). V was shortened by 3 bases and J by 7 bases, with 14 bases between the two germline ends. Germline assignment: CDR1 KGHDR and CDR2 SFDVKD. This CDR3 is 15 amino acids long. The CDR3 spells CATSDPSGTGGELFF. In nucleotides, the CDR3 is TGTGCCACCAGTGATCCCTCCGGGACCGGCGGGGAGCTGTTTTTT.

The chain combines TRBV7-2 with TRBJ2-7; 10 nucleotides match TRBD2. Germline values: CDR1 SGHTA, CDR2 FQGNSA. The V and J ends lost 2 bases and 2 bases, in that order; junction bases with no gene match: 3. The CDR3 runs to 15 residues. The CDR3 is CASSLQAGGPYEQYF. CDR3 bases: TGTGCCAGCAGCTTACAAGCGGGAGGGCCCTACGAGCAGTACTTC.

V usage is TRBV3-1 (or the pseudogene TRBV3-2) and J usage is TRBJ1-3; D unresolved. Trimming shortened V by 0 bases and J by 2 bases, and 11 bases separated the two germline ends. The V gene's germline CDR1 is LGHDT and CDR2 YNNKEL (reference sequence). The CDR3 is 16 amino acids. The CDR3 DNA follows: TGTGCCAGCAGCCAAGATTTGAGGGCAGCTGGAAACACCATATATTTT. Its protein is CASSQDLRAAGNTIYF.

The rearrangement uses TRBV5-1 and TRBJ2-7; 7 bases agree with TRBD1. Germline V gene data show CDR1 as SGHRS and CDR2 as YFSETQ. The CDR3 is 15 amino acids. The ends lost 0 bases at V and 5 bases at J; junction bases unmatched: 8. The CDR3 here is CASSLADRVEDEQYF. CDR3 coding DNA: TGCGCCAGCAGCTTGGCCGACAGGGTGGAGGACGAGCAGTACTTC.

The rearrangement links TRBV4-3 to TRBJ1-2; possibly TRBD1 for D (5 bases). Germline V gene data show CDR1 as LGHNA and CDR2 as YSLEER. V was trimmed by 0 bases and J by 7 bases, leaving 15 bases between them. This CDR3 spans 15 amino acids. For the CDR3, the DNA is TGCGCCAGCAGCCAAGATGTGGAGGGGCGCGGTGGCTACACCTTC. Translation gives CASSQDVEGRGGYTF.

The chain carries TRBV5-4 and TRBJ1-1; no clear D. The CDR3 loop spans 12 amino acids. Deletions cut 7 bases from V and 1 base from J, with 8 bases between. Germline loops: CDR1 SGHNT, CDR2 YYREEE (reference sequence). CDR3 bases: TGTGCCAGCTTTGGAACGAACACTGAAGCTTTCTTT. Protein sequence: CASFGTNTEAFF.

V gene TRBV7-3 combines with J gene TRBJ2-1; TRBD2 is a possible D gene (6 bases). The CDR3 runs to 13 residues. The germline gives CDR1 SGHTA, CDR2 FQGTGA. The germline V and J ends were trimmed by 8 bases and 5 bases, with 13 bases remaining between them. CDR3 sequence (DNA): TGTGCCAGCGCCCTACTAGCTGACAATGAGCAGTTCTTC. Translating gives CASALLADNEQFF.

The chain carries TRBV12-5 and TRBJ1-1; D gene unclear. CDR3 length equals 12 residues. Trimming took 2 bases from V and 3 from J, leaving 4 bases between them. Germline CDR1 reads LGHNT; CDR2 reads FRNRAP. CDR3 amino acids: CASGLQYTEAFF. The DNA of the CDR3 is TGTGCTAGTGGTTTGCAATACACTGAAGCTTTCTTT.

This clone has a single count. The V call is TRBV18, the J call TRBJ1-1; no clear D. Looked up from germline, CDR1 is KGHSH and CDR2 is LQKENI. V was pared by 2 bases and J by 1 base, with 11 bases between. CDR3 size: 15 residues. CDR3: CASSPNKGANTEAFF. The CDR3 region has the DNA TGTGCCAGCTCACCAAATAAGGGAGCGAACACTGAAGCTTTCTTT. Using reference TRBV18 and TRBJ1-1 for the parts outside the CDR3, the full variable domain is NAGVMQNPRHLVRRRGQEARLRCSPMKGHSHVYWYRQLPEEGLKFMVYLQKENIIDESGMPKERFSAEFPKEGPSILRIQQVVRGDSAAYFCASSPNKGANTEAFFGQGTRLTVV.